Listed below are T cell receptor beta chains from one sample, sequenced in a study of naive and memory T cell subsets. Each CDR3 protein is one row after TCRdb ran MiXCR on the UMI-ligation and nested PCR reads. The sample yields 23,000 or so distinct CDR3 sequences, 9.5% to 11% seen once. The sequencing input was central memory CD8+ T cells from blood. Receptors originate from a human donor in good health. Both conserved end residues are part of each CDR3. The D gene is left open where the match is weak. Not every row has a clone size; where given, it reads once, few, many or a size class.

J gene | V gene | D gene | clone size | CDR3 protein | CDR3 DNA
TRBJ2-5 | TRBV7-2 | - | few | CASSTRASLGKTQYF | TGTGCCAGCAGCACCCGGGCCTCCTTAGGAAAGACCCAGTACTTC
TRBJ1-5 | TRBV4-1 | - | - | CASSQGQGFDQPQHF | TGCGCCAGCAGCCAAGGGCAGGGGTTTGATCAGCCCCAGCATTTT
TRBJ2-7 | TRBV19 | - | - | CASRGLDEQYF | TGTGCCAGTAGGGGGTTGGACGAGCAGTACTTC
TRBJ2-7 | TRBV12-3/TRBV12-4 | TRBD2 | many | CASSPGTSGRWEQYF | TGTGCCAGCAGTCCAGGGACTAGCGGGAGGTGGGAGCAGTACTTC
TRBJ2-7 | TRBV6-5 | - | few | CASSYGDEAYEQYF | TGTGCCAGCAGTTATGGGGATGAGGCCTACGAGCAGTACTTC
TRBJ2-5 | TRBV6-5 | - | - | CASSTTGLGETQYF | TGTGCCAGCAGCACGACGGGATTGGGAGAGACCCAGTACTTC
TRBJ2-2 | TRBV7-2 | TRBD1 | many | CASSWRTGGAKTGELFF | TGTGCCAGCAGCTGGCGGACAGGGGGCGCTAAAACCGGGGAGCTGTTTTTT
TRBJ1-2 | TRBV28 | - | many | CASSDPAGSKGYTF | TGTGCCAGCAGTGACCCAGCGGGGAGTAAAGGCTACACCTTC
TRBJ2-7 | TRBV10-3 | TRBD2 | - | CAISESGGLAGNEQYF | TGTGCCATCAGTGAGTCGGGGGGACTAGCGGGTAACGAGCAGTACTTC
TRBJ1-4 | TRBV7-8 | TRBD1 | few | CASSLGTGANEKLFF | TGTGCCAGCAGCTTAGGGACAGGGGCTAATGAAAAACTGTTTTTT
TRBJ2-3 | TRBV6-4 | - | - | CASSDSFRDTQYF | TGTGCCAGCAGTGACTCGTTCAGGGATACGCAGTATTTT
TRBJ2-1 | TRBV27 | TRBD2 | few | CASSPGGGGSSYNEQFF | TGTGCCAGCAGCCCCGGTGGCGGCGGGAGCTCCTACAATGAGCAGTTCTTC
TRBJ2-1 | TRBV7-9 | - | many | CASSSTLTNEQFF | TGTGCCAGCAGCTCCACCTTGACCAATGAGCAGTTCTTC
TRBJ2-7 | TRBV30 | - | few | CAWSVGHSYEQYF | TGTGCCTGGAGTGTAGGACATTCCTACGAGCAGTACTTC
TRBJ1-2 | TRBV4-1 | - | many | CASSQEGGGALGYGYTF | TGCGCCAGCAGCCAAGAGGGCGGGGGGGCGCTTGGCTATGGCTACACCTTC
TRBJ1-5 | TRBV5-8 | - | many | CATAQGNQPQHF | TGTGCCACCGCACAGGGCAATCAGCCCCAGCATTTT
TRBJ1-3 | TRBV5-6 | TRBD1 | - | CASSFGTAGNTIYF | TGTGCCAGCAGCTTCGGGACAGCTGGAAACACCATATATTTT
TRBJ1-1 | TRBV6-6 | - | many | CASSNGNTEAFF | TGTGCCAGCAGTAACGGGAACACTGAAGCTTTCTTT
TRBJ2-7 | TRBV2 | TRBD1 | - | CASSRGQGRVEQYF | TGTGCCAGCAGTAGGGGACAGGGAAGGGTCGAGCAGTACTTC
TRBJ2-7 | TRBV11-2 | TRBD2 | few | CASSTSGRAYEQYF | TGTGCCAGCAGCACAAGCGGGAGGGCCTACGAGCAGTACTTC
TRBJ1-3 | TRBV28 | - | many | CASSGGRGNTIYF | TGTGCCAGCAGTGGAGGGAGAGGAAACACCATATATTTT
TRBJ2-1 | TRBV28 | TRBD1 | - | CASSYGTEGYNEQFF | TGTGCCAGCAGCTATGGGACAGAAGGCTACAATGAGCAGTTCTTC
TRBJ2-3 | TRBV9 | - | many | CASSAEGEAGDTQYF | TGTGCCAGCAGCGCCGAAGGGGAGGCGGGAGATACGCAGTATTTT
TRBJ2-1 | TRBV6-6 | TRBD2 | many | CASRGTSLFFF | TGTGCCAGCAGGGGGACTAGCCTTTTCTTCTTC
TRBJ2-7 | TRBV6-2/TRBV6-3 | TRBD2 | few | CASSRGLAGLGEQYF | TGTGCCAGCAGTCGCGGACTAGCGGGCCTTGGCGAGCAGTACTTC
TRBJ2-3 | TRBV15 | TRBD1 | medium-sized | CATSSGQGADTQYF | TGTGCCACCAGCAGTGGACAGGGCGCAGATACGCAGTATTTT
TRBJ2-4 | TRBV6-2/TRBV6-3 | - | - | CASSYTAKNIQYF | TGTGCCAGCAGTTATACAGCTAAAAACATTCAGTACTTC
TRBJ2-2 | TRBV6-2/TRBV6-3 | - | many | CATTPGPRFPGELFF | TGTGCCACCACCCCGGGGCCACGCTTCCCCGGGGAGCTGTTTTTT
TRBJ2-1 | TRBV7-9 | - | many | CASSPHVHEQFF | TGTGCCAGCAGCCCTCATGTTCACGAGCAGTTCTTC
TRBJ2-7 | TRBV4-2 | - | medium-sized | CASSQEATIYEQYF | TGTGCCAGCAGCCAAGAGGCCACCATCTACGAGCAGTACTTC
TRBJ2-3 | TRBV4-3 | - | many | CASSQEGLVGSGADTQYF | TGCGCCAGCAGCCAAGAAGGTCTTGTCGGGAGTGGGGCAGATACGCAGTATTTT
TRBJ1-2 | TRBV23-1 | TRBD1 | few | CASSQNIDHTGQLPYGYTF | TGCGCCAGCAGTCAAAATATCGACCACACGGGACAGCTTCCCTATGGCTACACCTTC
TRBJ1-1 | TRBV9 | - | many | CASSEVNTEAFF | TGTGCCAGCAGCGAGGTGAACACTGAAGCTTTCTTT